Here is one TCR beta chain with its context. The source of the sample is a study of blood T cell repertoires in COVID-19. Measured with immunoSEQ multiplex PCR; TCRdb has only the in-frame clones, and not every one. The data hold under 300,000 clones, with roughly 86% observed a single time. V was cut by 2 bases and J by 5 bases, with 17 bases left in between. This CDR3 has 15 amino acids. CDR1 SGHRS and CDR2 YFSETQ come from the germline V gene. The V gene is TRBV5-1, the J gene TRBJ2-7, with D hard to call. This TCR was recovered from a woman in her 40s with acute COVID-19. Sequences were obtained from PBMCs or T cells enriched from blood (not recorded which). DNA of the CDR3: TGCGCCAGCAGCTTCTTCGACAACCGGCCTAACGAGCAGTACTTC. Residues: CASSFFDNRPNEQYF.